A selection of T cell receptor beta chains follows, all from one sample in a study of cytomegalovirus exposure and HLA in healthy donors. Sequencing used immunoSEQ multiplex PCR; TCRdb keeps in-frame clones, though not all of them. The sample includes approximately 170,000 clones, around 83% of them seen just once. The sample was PBMCs. The origin of the receptors is a man aged 25-45 years in good health and CMV-seropositive. The CDR3 runs from the conserved cysteine through the conserved F or W. The D gene is left open where the match is weak. A row's size may be missing; if present it is once, few, many or a size class.

D	J	size	V	CDR3	DNA
NA	TRBJ2-1	NA	TRBV11-2	CASKPGGLSEQFF	TGTGCCAGTAAACCTGGTGGGCTTAGTGAGCAGTTCTTC
TRBD1	TRBJ1-2	NA	TRBV5-6	CASSSRSGQPYGYTF	TGTGCCAGCAGCTCCAGATCGGGACAGCCCTATGGCTACACCTTC
TRBD1	TRBJ1-2	NA	TRBV4-3	CASSLDRSLYGYTF	TGCGCCAGCAGCCTGGACAGGAGCCTCTATGGCTACACCTTC
NA	TRBJ2-3	NA	TRBV7-9	CASSLRDKIIPVADTQYF	TGTGCCAGCAGCCTCCGGGACAAGATAATCCCCGTCGCAGATACGCAGTATTTT
NA	TRBJ2-3	NA	TRBV5-1	CASSLAFGNRDDTQYF	TGCGCCAGCAGCTTGGCATTCGGGAACAGGGATGATACGCAGTATTTT
TRBD2	TRBJ2-3	NA	TRBV18	CASSPGPAGVTDTQYF	TGTGCCAGCTCACCAGGGCCAGCGGGAGTCACAGATACGCAGTATTTT
NA	TRBJ1-5	once	TRBV19	CASTTGPGPNQPQHF	TGTGCCAGTACTACAGGTCCGGGCCCCAATCAGCCCCAGCATTTT
TRBD1	TRBJ1-5	once	TRBV18	CASSPQGQSNQPQHF	TGTGCCAGCTCACCTCAGGGACAGAGCAATCAGCCCCAGCATTTT
TRBD1	TRBJ2-6	NA	TRBV11-3	CASSSQGQGTGGANVLTF	TGTGCCAGCAGCTCACAAGGACAGGGTACTGGTGGGGCCAACGTCCTGACTTTC
NA	TRBJ2-5	NA	TRBV11-3	CASSLAGSIQETQYF	TGTGCCAGCAGCTTAGCGGGGAGTATCCAAGAGACCCAGTACTTC
TRBD1	TRBJ2-5	NA	TRBV7-3	CASSPTQGAETQYF	TGTGCCAGCAGCCCTACACAGGGGGCTGAGACCCAGTACTTC
TRBD1	TRBJ1-6	NA	TRBV23-1	CASSQRPRGTGGRSPLHF	TGCGCCAGCAGTCAACGCCCCAGGGGGACAGGGGGCAGGTCACCCCTCCACTTT
NA	TRBJ1-5	NA	TRBV13	CASSLTGEGQPQHF	TGTGCCAGCAGCTTAACCGGGGAAGGTCAGCCCCAGCATTTT
TRBD1	TRBJ1-1	NA	TRBV27	CASNYQGGSNTEAFF	TGTGCCAGCAATTACCAGGGGGGATCGAACACTGAAGCTTTCTTT
TRBD2	TRBJ2-2	NA	TRBV4-1	CASSLSAGGPNTGELFF	TGCGCCAGCAGCCTATCAGCGGGAGGGCCTAACACCGGGGAGCTGTTTTTT
NA	TRBJ2-6	NA	TRBV5-1	CASSPLPVSGANVLTF	TGCGCCAGCAGTCCCCTCCCGGTCTCTGGGGCCAACGTCCTGACTTTC
TRBD1	TRBJ1-6	few	TRBV2	CASRVGTGEGNSPLHF	TGTGCCAGCAGGGTCGGGACAGGGGAGGGTAATTCACCCCTCCACTTT
NA	TRBJ1-1	few	TRBV6-4	CASSDWELNTEAFF	TGTGCCAGCAGTGACTGGGAGCTGAACACTGAAGCTTTCTTT
NA	TRBJ1-2	NA	TRBV11-2	CASSLDGGRQEGYTF	TGTGCCAGCAGCTTAGACGGGGGGCGCCAGGAAGGCTACACCTTC
NA	TRBJ2-1	NA	TRBV7-8	CASSLDSVNNEQFF	TGTGCCAGCAGCTTAGATAGCGTGAACAATGAGCAGTTCTTC
TRBD1	TRBJ1-1	NA	TRBV6-5	CATSLQGADTEAFF	TGTGCCACCTCCTTACAGGGGGCGGACACTGAAGCTTTCTTT
TRBD2	TRBJ2-2	NA	TRBV18	CASTPPFVAGGTGELFF	TGTGCCAGCACACCGCCGTTTGTAGCGGGAGGCACCGGGGAGCTGTTTTTT
TRBD2	TRBJ2-1	NA	TRBV9	CASSVGGGYEQFF	TGTGCCAGCAGCGTAGGGGGGGGGTATGAGCAGTTCTTC
NA	TRBJ2-1	NA	TRBV7-9	CSSSPVGSSYNEQFF	TGTTCCAGCAGCCCCGTCGGGAGCTCCTACAATGAGCAGTTCTTC
NA	TRBJ2-2	NA	TRBV11-3	CASSLVGREWSGELFF	TGTGCCAGCAGCTTAGTTGGTCGGGAGTGGTCCGGGGAGCTGTTTTTT
TRBD2	TRBJ2-3	NA	TRBV4-3	CASSRSGLDTDTQYF	TGCGCCAGCAGCCGGTCGGGACTAGACACAGATACGCAGTATTTT
TRBD2	TRBJ2-1	NA	TRBV4-1	CASSQARTSGSNEQFF	TGCGCCAGCAGCCAGGCGCGGACTAGCGGGAGCAATGAGCAGTTCTTC
NA	TRBJ1-1	NA	TRBV9	CASSVDRGDTEAFF	TGTGCCAGCAGCGTAGATCGGGGGGACACTGAAGCTTTCTTT
NA	TRBJ2-4	NA	TRBV5-4	CASSLTSAPGNIQYF	TGTGCCAGCAGCTTAACGTCGGCCCCCGGGAACATTCAGTACTTC
TRBD2	TRBJ2-5	once	TRBV7-8	CASSLEWLAGETQYF	TGTGCCAGCAGCTTAGAGTGGCTAGCGGGAGAGACCCAGTACTTC
NA	TRBJ1-1	NA	TRBV7-6	CASSLGGGRQAFF	TGTGCCAGCAGCTTAGGGGGGGGCCGTCAAGCTTTCTTT
NA	TRBJ1-1	NA	TRBV7-2	CASSLRSTTEAFF	TGTGCCAGCAGCTTGCGGTCGACGACTGAAGCTTTCTTT
TRBD2	TRBJ2-1	NA	TRBV4-3	CASSPYREGRDEQFF	TGCGCCAGCAGCCCCTATCGGGAGGGTAGGGATGAGCAGTTCTTC
NA	TRBJ2-2	NA	TRBV7-9	CASSLVEAGELFF	TGTGCCAGCAGCTTAGTCGAGGCCGGGGAGCTGTTTTTT
NA	TRBJ2-1	NA	TRBV19	CASSISGLSYNEQFF	TGTGCCAGTAGTATATCAGGGCTAAGCTACAATGAGCAGTTCTTC
TRBD2	TRBJ2-7	NA	TRBV5-1	CASSFGAGFYEQYF	TGCGCCAGCAGCTTTGGAGCGGGATTCTACGAGCAGTACTTC
TRBD1	TRBJ1-6	NA	TRBV5-4	CASSLQGALIPLHF	TGTGCCAGCAGCTTGCAGGGGGCCTTGATTCCCCTCCACTTT
TRBD1	TRBJ2-1	once	TRBV9	CASSQTGNYNEQFF	TGTGCCAGCAGCCAGACAGGGAACTACAATGAGCAGTTCTTC
NA	TRBJ2-1	NA	TRBV7-2	CASSLGVGVSNEQFF	TGTGCCAGCAGCTTAGGGGTGGGAGTGAGCAATGAGCAGTTCTTC
NA	TRBJ2-6	NA	TRBV7-9	CASSLEQGPSGANVLTF	TGTGCCAGCAGCTTAGAACAGGGACCCTCTGGGGCCAACGTCCTGACTTTC
TRBD1	TRBJ1-6	NA	TRBV7-2	CASSFPQGVLYNSPLHF	TGTGCCAGCAGCTTCCCACAGGGGGTTCTCTATAATTCACCCCTCCACTTT
NA	TRBJ2-3	NA	TRBV4-2	CASSQGLLTDTQYF	TGTGCCAGCAGCCAAGGACTTCTCACAGATACGCAGTATTTT
NA	TRBJ2-1	once	TRBV5-5	CASSFGDYNEQFF	TGTGCCAGCAGCTTCGGGGATTACAATGAGCAGTTCTTC
NA	TRBJ1-4	few	TRBV7-2	CASSLSRDEKLFF	TGTGCCAGCAGCTTATCCCGGGATGAAAAACTGTTTTTT
TRBD1	TRBJ2-1	NA	TRBV7-9	CASSHTQGYYEQFF	TGTGCCAGCAGCCACACACAGGGGTACTATGAGCAGTTCTTC
TRBD2	TRBJ2-3	NA	TRBV7-8	CASRPTGTLLAAFTDTQYF	TGTGCCAGCAGACCCACCGGGACCCTACTAGCGGCATTCACAGATACGCAGTATTTT
TRBD2	TRBJ2-1	once	TRBV6-5	CASSSTSGSYNEQFF	TGTGCCAGCAGTTCTACTAGCGGTTCCTACAATGAGCAGTTCTTC
TRBD1	TRBJ2-3	NA	TRBV5-4	CASTRTGFTDTQYF	TGTGCCAGCACAAGGACAGGGTTCACAGATACGCAGTATTTT